The rows below give T cell receptor beta chains drawn from one sample of a study of T cell repertoires in cytomegalovirus infection. TCRdb used MiXCR to reprocess the reads, holding one entry per CDR3 protein. The table records more than 75,000 distinct CDR3 sequences, around 32% of them present only once. What these receptors recognize is not known. This material consisted of CD8+ T cells from cultured PBMCs, taken from culture after CMV antigen stimulation. The receptors shown here come from a human donor in good health (CMV status not recorded). Some clones in this sample may be carry-over from other donors' samples. Both conserved end residues are part of each CDR3. D genes are given only for firm matches. Rows give clone size only sometimes, using once, few, many, or a class for an expanded clone.

clone_size: few
v_call: TRBV20-1
cdr3_length: 14
d_call: TRBD1
j_call: TRBJ2-7
cdr3_aa: CSARDWTGIYEQYF
cdr3_nt: TGCAGTGCTAGAGATTGGACAGGGATCTACGAGCAGTACTTC

clone_size: many
v_call: TRBV6-5
cdr3_length: 13
d_call: TRBD1
j_call: TRBJ1-5
cdr3_aa: CASSYDRVQPQHF
cdr3_nt: TGTGCCAGCAGTTACGACAGGGTTCAGCCCCAGCATTTT

clone_size: many
v_call: TRBV7-9
cdr3_length: 18
d_call: TRBD2
j_call: TRBJ2-1
cdr3_aa: CASSLVGSGGVSYNEQFF
cdr3_nt: TGTGCCAGCAGCTTAGTTGGTAGCGGGGGAGTCTCCTACAATGAGCAGTTCTTC

clone_size: .
v_call: TRBV19
cdr3_length: 16
d_call: .
j_call: TRBJ1-1
cdr3_aa: CASSPVLGQLRTEAFF
cdr3_nt: TGTGCCAGTAGTCCAGTTCTGGGACAACTACGTACTGAAGCTTTCTTT

clone_size: few
v_call: TRBV25-1
cdr3_length: 14
d_call: TRBD1
j_call: TRBJ2-7
cdr3_aa: CASSEVRGPSEQYF
cdr3_nt: TGTGCCAGCAGTGAAGTCAGGGGGCCCTCCGAGCAGTACTTC

clone_size: few
v_call: TRBV27
cdr3_length: 15
d_call: TRBD2
j_call: TRBJ2-7
cdr3_aa: CASSVERGSSYEQYF
cdr3_nt: TGTGCCAGCAGTGTAGAGCGGGGGAGCTCCTACGAGCAGTACTTC

clone_size: .
v_call: TRBV7-2
cdr3_length: 12
d_call: .
j_call: TRBJ2-1
cdr3_aa: CASSPMSHEQFF
cdr3_nt: TGTGCCAGCAGCCCGATGAGCCATGAGCAGTTCTTC

clone_size: few
v_call: TRBV28
cdr3_length: 15
d_call: TRBD1
j_call: TRBJ1-6
cdr3_aa: CASRGGTGRNSPLHF
cdr3_nt: TGTGCCAGCAGGGGCGGGACAGGCCGTAATTCACCCCTCCACTTT

clone_size: few
v_call: TRBV12-3/TRBV12-4
cdr3_length: 14
d_call: TRBD1
j_call: TRBJ1-1
cdr3_aa: CASSLYTGDTEAFF
cdr3_nt: TGTGCCAGCAGTTTATATACAGGGGACACTGAAGCTTTCTTT

clone_size: .
v_call: TRBV6-2/TRBV6-3
cdr3_length: 13
d_call: TRBD1
j_call: TRBJ2-1
cdr3_aa: CASSWDRDNEQFF
cdr3_nt: TGTGCCAGCAGTTGGGACAGAGACAATGAGCAGTTCTTC

clone_size: many
v_call: TRBV7-9
cdr3_length: 14
d_call: .
j_call: TRBJ2-1
cdr3_aa: CASSPRSTTNEQFF
cdr3_nt: TGTGCCAGCAGCCCTCGGTCTACTACCAATGAGCAGTTCTTC

clone_size: .
v_call: TRBV12-3/TRBV12-4
cdr3_length: 14
d_call: TRBD1
j_call: TRBJ1-2
cdr3_aa: CASSTTGSYDGYTF
cdr3_nt: TGTGCCAGCAGTACGACAGGGAGCTATGATGGCTACACCTTC

clone_size: .
v_call: TRBV19
cdr3_length: 12
d_call: .
j_call: TRBJ2-6
cdr3_aa: CASSAGANVLTF
cdr3_nt: TGTGCCAGTAGTGCCGGGGCCAACGTCCTGACTTTC

clone_size: .
v_call: TRBV27
cdr3_length: 17
d_call: .
j_call: TRBJ2-7
cdr3_aa: CASSLTQIPGPSYEQYF
cdr3_nt: TGTGCCAGCAGTTTAACCCAAATACCGGGCCCCTCCTACGAGCAGTACTTC

clone_size: .
v_call: TRBV7-9
cdr3_length: 13
d_call: .
j_call: TRBJ1-1
cdr3_aa: CASPALEGIEAFF
cdr3_nt: TGTGCCAGCCCTGCCTTAGAGGGAATTGAAGCTTTCTTT

clone_size: few
v_call: TRBV7-3
cdr3_length: 16
d_call: .
j_call: TRBJ2-2
cdr3_aa: CASSLSSVPGTGELFF
cdr3_nt: TGTGCCAGCAGCTTAAGTTCTGTTCCGGGCACCGGGGAGCTGTTTTTT

clone_size: .
v_call: TRBV15
cdr3_length: 11
d_call: .
j_call: TRBJ2-7
cdr3_aa: CATSNSYEQYF
cdr3_nt: TGTGCCACCAGCAATTCCTACGAGCAGTACTTC

clone_size: .
v_call: TRBV11-3
cdr3_length: 16
d_call: .
j_call: TRBJ2-1
cdr3_aa: CASSLTGGPPYNEQFF
cdr3_nt: TGTGCCAGCAGCTTAACCGGGGGACCCCCCTACAATGAGCAGTTCTTC

clone_size: few
v_call: TRBV25-1
cdr3_length: 14
d_call: .
j_call: TRBJ2-7
cdr3_aa: CASSDTGETYEQYF
cdr3_nt: TGTGCCAGCAGTGATACGGGGGAGACCTACGAGCAGTACTTC

clone_size: .
v_call: TRBV19
cdr3_length: 14
d_call: .
j_call: TRBJ2-7
cdr3_aa: CASRWDLSSYEQYF
cdr3_nt: TGTGCCAGTAGATGGGACCTCAGCTCCTACGAGCAGTACTTC

clone_size: few
v_call: TRBV6-6
cdr3_length: 18
d_call: TRBD2
j_call: TRBJ2-3
cdr3_aa: CASSYSSGGARSTDTQYF
cdr3_nt: TGTGCCAGCAGTTACTCGAGCGGGGGGGCCCGATCCACAGATACGCAGTATTTT

clone_size: .
v_call: TRBV19
cdr3_length: 12
d_call: .
j_call: TRBJ1-2
cdr3_aa: CASREAGYGYTF
cdr3_nt: TGTGCCTCGAGAGAGGCTGGCTATGGCTACACCTTC

clone_size: few
v_call: TRBV19
cdr3_length: 19
d_call: TRBD2
j_call: TRBJ2-3
cdr3_aa: CASSTDTTSGSTSTDTQYF
cdr3_nt: TGTGCCAGTAGTACCGACACGACTAGCGGGTCAACTAGCACAGATACGCAGTATTTT

clone_size: many
v_call: TRBV7-2
cdr3_length: 15
d_call: .
j_call: TRBJ1-3
cdr3_aa: CASSSRLISGNTIYF
cdr3_nt: TGTGCCAGCAGCTCCCGTTTAATCTCTGGAAACACCATATATTTT

clone_size: .
v_call: TRBV28
cdr3_length: 13
d_call: TRBD1
j_call: TRBJ2-7
cdr3_aa: CASSLDRGLEQYF
cdr3_nt: TGTGCCAGCAGTTTAGACAGGGGGCTCGAGCAGTACTTC

clone_size: .
v_call: TRBV2
cdr3_length: 11
d_call: .
j_call: TRBJ2-2
cdr3_aa: CASLYTGELFF
cdr3_nt: TGTGCCAGCCTGTACACCGGGGAGCTGTTTTTT

clone_size: few
v_call: TRBV7-9
cdr3_length: 14
d_call: TRBD1
j_call: TRBJ1-1
cdr3_aa: CASSLTQGETEAFF
cdr3_nt: TGTGCCAGCAGCTTAACCCAGGGGGAAACTGAAGCTTTCTTT

clone_size: .
v_call: TRBV12-3/TRBV12-4
cdr3_length: 13
d_call: .
j_call: TRBJ1-1
cdr3_aa: CASSSTGVIEAFF
cdr3_nt: TGTGCCAGCAGTTCGACAGGAGTTATTGAAGCTTTCTTT

clone_size: .
v_call: TRBV4-1
cdr3_length: 13
d_call: .
j_call: TRBJ2-5
cdr3_aa: CASSQGGAGTQYF
cdr3_nt: TGCGCCAGCAGCCAAGGGGGAGCCGGGACCCAGTACTTC

clone_size: .
v_call: TRBV4-1
cdr3_length: 15
d_call: .
j_call: TRBJ1-1
cdr3_aa: CASSQPTPANTEAFF
cdr3_nt: TGCGCCAGCAGCCAGCCCACGCCGGCGAACACTGAAGCTTTCTTT

clone_size: .
v_call: TRBV19
cdr3_length: 15
d_call: TRBD1
j_call: TRBJ2-1
cdr3_aa: CASSIRRGHVNEQFF
cdr3_nt: TGTGCCAGTAGTATCCGCAGGGGGCATGTTAATGAGCAGTTCTTC

clone_size: .
v_call: TRBV7-9
cdr3_length: 14
d_call: .
j_call: TRBJ2-7
cdr3_aa: CASSLSLGRNEQYF
cdr3_nt: TGTGCCAGCAGCTTAAGTCTGGGAAGAAACGAGCAGTACTTC

clone_size: .
v_call: TRBV15
cdr3_length: 12
d_call: .
j_call: TRBJ2-3
cdr3_aa: CATHTPSDTQYF
cdr3_nt: TGTGCCACCCACACTCCCTCAGATACGCAGTATTTT

clone_size: few
v_call: TRBV7-8
cdr3_length: 12
d_call: .
j_call: TRBJ2-1
cdr3_aa: CASSPLTNEQFF
cdr3_nt: TGTGCCAGCAGCCCACTGACCAATGAGCAGTTCTTC

clone_size: once
v_call: TRBV27
cdr3_length: 12
d_call: .
j_call: TRBJ2-2
cdr3_aa: CASSFSTGELFF
cdr3_nt: TGTGCCAGCAGTTTTAGCACCGGGGAGCTGTTTTTT

clone_size: .
v_call: TRBV7-2
cdr3_length: 12
d_call: .
j_call: TRBJ2-7
cdr3_aa: CASSSSPYEQYF
cdr3_nt: TGTGCCAGCAGCTCGAGTCCCTACGAGCAGTACTTC

clone_size: few
v_call: TRBV5-6
cdr3_length: 13
d_call: TRBD1
j_call: TRBJ2-5
cdr3_aa: CASSWDRGETQYF
cdr3_nt: TGTGCCAGCAGCTGGGACAGGGGTGAGACCCAGTACTTC

clone_size: .
v_call: TRBV27
cdr3_length: 17
d_call: TRBD2
j_call: TRBJ2-3
cdr3_aa: CASSLLPLAGSTDTQYF
cdr3_nt: TGTGCCAGCAGTTTATTACCTCTAGCGGGCAGCACAGATACGCAGTATTTT

clone_size: few
v_call: TRBV7-2
cdr3_length: 16
d_call: .
j_call: TRBJ2-1
cdr3_aa: CASSPLGGLSYNEQFF
cdr3_nt: TGTGCCAGCAGCCCCTTGGGAGGTCTCTCCTACAATGAGCAGTTCTTC

clone_size: .
v_call: TRBV7-2
cdr3_length: 17
d_call: TRBD2
j_call: TRBJ2-3
cdr3_aa: CASSLGTRGADTDTQYF
cdr3_nt: TGTGCCAGCAGCTTAGGCACGCGGGGGGCCGACACAGATACGCAGTATTTT

clone_size: .
v_call: TRBV2
cdr3_length: 14
d_call: .
j_call: TRBJ1-5
cdr3_aa: CASRTGGGGQPQHF
cdr3_nt: TGTGCCAGCAGAACGGGGGGCGGAGGTCAGCCCCAGCATTTT